Below are 30 T cell receptor beta chains sequenced from a single sample in a study of T-cell memory formation after mild COVID-19. TCRdb fed the 5' RACE reads into MiXCR, producing one record per CDR3 protein. Of 350,000 to 450,000 distinct CDR3 sequences in the sample, 25% to 30% were seen once. Sequenced: PBMCs or a T cell subset sorted from them (not recorded which). All receptors come from an adult woman who had mild COVID-19 (a few samples of this study predate the infection). Cell type and time point are not known.

This clonotype was picked up a small number of times. This CDR3 reads CASSLAREWTEAFF. The CDR3 region has the DNA TGTGCCAGCAGCTTAGCCAGGGAGTGGACTGAAGCTTTCTTT. This rearrangement joins TRBV7-6 to TRBJ1-1; a possible D gene is TRBD1 (5 bases). The CDR3 sequence is 14 residues long. V lost 0 bases and J lost 5, with 10 bases in between. Germline CDR1 SGHVS, CDR2 FNYEAQ.

In the case of this clonotype: Its ends do not fully match the called genes, so a read error is possible. The chain links TRBV7-7 to TRBJ2-2; either TRBD1 or TRBD2 may fit D (5 bases each). Germline V gene data show CDR1 as SSHAT and CDR2 as FNYEAQ (reference sequence). The CDR3 is 14 amino acids. The DNA for the CDR3 is TGTGCTAGCAGTCCGGCAGGGAGCACCGGGGAGCTGTTTTTT. Amino acids: CASSPAGSTGELFF.

The chain is built from TRBV12-5 and TRBJ1-1, with D possibly being TRBD1 (6 bases). This CDR3 region has 13 residues. Germline loops: CDR1 LGHNT, CDR2 FRNRAP. Trimming left V 3 bases short and J 4 bases short, with 9 bases between. The CDR3 loop is CASGLGGITEAFF. The CDR3 DNA reads as TGTGCTAGTGGTTTAGGGGGTATCACTGAAGCTTTCTTT.

V and J are TRBV15 and TRBJ2-7; D is undetermined. This CDR3 region has 14 residues. Germline loops: CDR1 LNHNV, CDR2 YYDKDF (reference sequence). Trimming cost V 0 bases and J 0 bases, with 6 bases left between them. The CDR3, as DNA: TGTGCCACCAGCAGAGATAGGCCCTCCTACGAGCAGTACTTC. Its translation is CATSRDRPSYEQYF.

For the CDR3, the DNA is TGCAGCGTTGAGGCGGAGACAGCAGGGCAGTACTTC. Residues: CSVEAETAGQYF. The chain has TRBV29-1 and TRBJ2-7; maybe TRBD1 (5 bases). Germline assignment: CDR1 SQVTM and CDR2 ANQGSEA. The CDR3 sequence is 12 residues long. V lost 3 bases and J lost 9, with 15 bases in between.

The V gene is TRBV12-3 or TRBV12-4, the J gene TRBJ1-2; TRBD1 matches 9 bases. The CDR3 extends over 16 amino acids. Germline trimming cut 2 bases from V and 4 bases from J; bases unmatched to any gene: 8. Here the CDR3 reads CASSLSVQGAGYGYTF. The DNA for the CDR3 is TGTGCCAGCAGTTTATCTGTACAGGGGGCTGGCTATGGCTACACCTTC.

The V and J genes are TRBV15 and TRBJ2-5; 11 bases fit TRBD2. CDR3 length equals 18 residues. Germline V CDR1 and CDR2: LNHNV, YYDKDF (reference sequence). V was clipped by 3 bases and J by 2 bases; unmatched bases: 11. In DNA, the CDR3 is TGTGCCACCAGCAGTGGTCTAGCGGGGGGAAGAGTACAAGAGACCCAGTACTTC. Its translation: CATSSGLAGGRVQETQYF.

This clonotype was seen more than once but under ten times. The chain employs TRBV24-1 and TRBJ2-1, with 8 bases that match TRBD2. The length of the CDR3 is 11 residues. V lost 9 bases, J lost 9 bases, and 3 bases stayed unmatched. Looked up from germline, CDR1 is KGHDR and CDR2 is SFDVKD. The CDR3 region has the DNA TGTGCCACCCGCCGGGAGGGTGAGCAGTTCTTC. Its protein product is CATRREGEQFF.

The CDR3 DNA is TGTGCCTGGAGTGTACTAGCGGGGGGGCCGCGTGAGCAGTTCTTC. Translation: CAWSVLAGGPREQFF. The gene calls are TRBV30 and TRBJ2-1, with 13 nucleotides matching TRBD2. With V trimmed by 0 bases and J by 9 bases, 5 bases remained unmatched. This CDR3 has 15 residues. From germline, CDR1 is GTSNPN and CDR2 SVGIG (reference sequence).

This clonotype was observed a handful of times. J is TRBJ2-1 and V is TRBV7-2; unclear D gene. The CDR3 runs 12 residues. Germline V gene lookup returns CDR1 SGHTA and CDR2 FQGNSA. The V gene lost 3 bases and the J gene lost 10 bases, with 10 bases spanning the gap. The CDR3 DNA reads as TGTGCCAGCAGCTTCGAGGTCTGGGAGCAGTTCTTC. Translation gives CASSFEVWEQFF.

This chain connects TRBV12-3 or TRBV12-4 to TRBJ1-5; D perhaps matches TRBD1 (5 bases). Trimming removed 4 bases at V and 11 bases at J, with 24 bases between. The CDR3 covers 16 residues. The CDR3 reads CASSSIEEAGTGAQHF. The CDR3, as DNA: TGTGCCAGCAGTTCCATCGAGGAGGCAGGGACTGGGGCCCAGCATTTT.

The sample holds a few counts of this clonotype. J is TRBJ2-1 and V is TRBV5-1, with 7 bases identical to TRBD1. With V trimmed by 4 bases and J by 6 bases, 4 bases remained unmatched. The CDR3 is 13 residues long. The germline CDR1 and CDR2 sequences are SGHRS and YFSETQ. CDR3 nucleotide sequence: TGCGCCAGCAGCACGGGACAGCTCAATGAGCAGTTCTTC. It is translated as CASSTGQLNEQFF.

This clonotype has just a few counts. The V gene is TRBV12-3 or TRBV12-4, the J gene TRBJ2-1; 10 bases are a match to TRBD2. J lost 8 bases, V lost 5 bases, and 15 bases had no gene match. CDR3 length: 17 amino acids. The CDR3 region is CASSRDSAGGAGDEQFF. The DNA for the CDR3 is TGTGCCAGCAGTCGGGACTCAGCGGGGGGGGCTGGAGATGAGCAGTTCTTC.

This clonotype has more than one count but fewer than ten. This chain joins TRBV4-2 and TRBJ2-5; a weak D match, TRBD2 (6 bases). Germline-derived CDR1 and CDR2 are LGHNA and YNFKEQ. The CDR3 has 15 residues. Trimming stripped 4 bases from V and 1 base from J, with 13 bases between. This chain's CDR3 is CASSPSAGTQETQYF. DNA for the CDR3: TGTGCCAGCAGCCCATCGGCGGGAACCCAAGAGACCCAGTACTTC.

This clonotype has more than one count but fewer than ten. The chain couples TRBV24-1 to TRBJ2-7, with D hard to call. This CDR3 is 14 amino acids long. Trimming removed 5 bases from V and 4 bases from J, with 14 bases in between. CDR1 is KGHDR and CDR2 is SFDVKD in the germline V gene. The CDR3 sequence is CATSAKVGPYEQYF. In DNA form, the CDR3 reads TGTGCCACCAGTGCAAAGGTCGGTCCATACGAGCAGTACTTC.

In this sample, this clonotype turned up a few times. The chain has TRBV7-8 and TRBJ2-1; 7 bases line up with TRBD2. Germline values: CDR1 SGHVS, CDR2 FQNEAQ. The V segment lost 1 base and the J segment 4 bases; nucleotides outside the gene matches: 7. The CDR3 length is 16 residues. The CDR3 nucleotides read TGTGCCAGCAGCTTAGTTTGGCGGGAGCGGTACAATGAGCAGTTCTTC. This sequence encodes CASSLVWRERYNEQFF.

This chain uses TRBV12-3 or TRBV12-4 with TRBJ2-2; maybe TRBD2 (5 bases). CDR3 size: 12 residues. V dropped 4 bases and J dropped 7 bases, with 7 bases sitting between them. Written as DNA, the CDR3 is TGTGCCAGCAGTTACGGGGACGGGGAGCTGTTTTTT. This codes for CASSYGDGELFF.

The chain carries TRBV7-9 and TRBJ1-1; 12 bases fit TRBD1. Per germline, CDR1 SEHNR and CDR2 FQNEAQ (reference sequence). This CDR3 region has 13 residues. The ends lost 8 bases at V and 3 bases at J; junction bases unmatched: 1. The CDR3, as DNA: TGTGCCAGCGGGGACAGGGGGCACACTGAAGCTTTCTTT. Translating it yields CASGDRGHTEAFF.

This clonotype was seen a handful of times. V and J are TRBV3-1 and TRBJ1-1; D gene ambiguous. CDR3 size: 13 residues. Germline assignment: CDR1 LGHDT and CDR2 YNNKEL (reference sequence). In nucleotides, the CDR3 is TGTGTCTCACGACGAGGGATTGACACTGAAGCTTTCTTT. It is translated as CVSRRGIDTEAFF.

The table lists this clonotype with a count of one. The chain employs TRBV3-1 and TRBJ2-6; D unclear. Germline V lookup: CDR1 LGHDT, CDR2 YNNKEL (reference sequence). Trimming took off 4 bases at V and 2 bases at J, with 21 bases between the two ends. The CDR3 covers 19 residues. The CDR3: CASSPYRPPVRPGANVLTF. CDR3 bases: TGTGCCAGCAGCCCCTACCGGCCTCCCGTACGCCCTGGGGCCAACGTCCTGACTTTC.

The V gene is TRBV12-3 or TRBV12-4, the J gene TRBJ2-7, with D perhaps given as TRBD1 or TRBD2 (5 bases each). V shed 5 bases and J shed 0 bases, with 17 bases lying between them. The CDR3 has 16 amino acids. DNA for the CDR3: TGTGCCAGCAGTCAATGGGACGGCCCGAGCTCCTACGAGCAGTACTTC. Its protein product is CASSQWDGPSSYEQYF.

This chain connects TRBV6-4 to TRBJ2-1, with a tentative D call TRBD1 (6 bases). CDR1 is MRHNA and CDR2 is SNTAGT in the germline V gene. Trimming removed 10 bases at V and 4 bases at J, with 20 bases between. The CDR3 runs 15 residues. CDR3 in DNA: TGTGCCACCTCTCGACAGGAATCATCGTACAATGAGCAGTTCTTC. As protein: CATSRQESSYNEQFF.

This clonotype was seen many times. The V call is TRBV3-1, the J call TRBJ2-2; TRBD1 matches at 8 bases. The germline V gene has CDR1 LGHDT and CDR2 YNNKEL (reference sequence). Losses at the gene ends were 4 bases for V and 3 bases for J; bases not matched to a gene: 10. The CDR3 sequence is 17 residues long. The CDR3 DNA follows: TGTGCCAGCAGCCCTGTGGGCAGGGGGCAGTACACCGGGGAGCTGTTTTTT. Protein product: CASSPVGRGQYTGELFF.

This clonotype has a handful of counts. J is TRBJ1-5 and V is TRBV15, with TRBD1 identical over 8 bases. V lost 2 bases, J lost 2 bases, and 2 bases stayed unmatched. Germline loops: CDR1 LNHNV, CDR2 YYDKDF (reference sequence). The CDR3 runs 15 residues. CDR3: CATSRKQGGNQPQHF. The CDR3 DNA reads TGTGCCACCAGCAGAAAACAGGGGGGCAATCAGCCCCAGCATTTT.

In its sample, this clonotype was seen a few times. V and J are TRBV29-1 and TRBJ2-2, with 10 bases aligning to TRBD1. The CDR3 consists of 15 residues. The germline V gene encodes CDR1 SQVTM and CDR2 ANQGSEA. Germline trimming cut 7 bases from V and 2 bases from J; bases unmatched to any gene: 7. CDR3 bases: TGCAGCGCAAGACAGGGGGCCATTAACACCGGGGAGCTGTTTTTT. This gives the protein CSARQGAINTGELFF.

This clonotype was detected ten times or more. The J gene is TRBJ2-5, the V gene TRBV4-1; D is ambiguous. Trimming shortened V by 1 base and J by 4 bases, and 13 bases separated the two germline ends. Germline CDR1 reads MGHRA; CDR2 reads YSYEKL. This CDR3 is 15 amino acids long. CDR3 region: CASSQGLEPGETQYF. The CDR3, as DNA: TGCGCCAGCAGCCAAGGGCTAGAACCTGGAGAGACCCAGTACTTC.

The V and J genes are TRBV15 and TRBJ2-5; D possibly uses TRBD1 or TRBD2 (5 bases each). V lost 1 base and J lost 5, with 20 bases in between. The CDR3 length is 17 residues. Germline CDR1 and CDR2: LNHNV and YYDKDF (reference sequence). The CDR3 region has the DNA TGTGCCACCAGCAGAGTTTTGTTCCGGGGCGGATGGGAGACCCAGTACTTC. Its protein is CATSRVLFRGGWETQYF.

The gene calls are TRBV24-1 and TRBJ1-1; TRBD1 might be the D (5 bases). Trimming pared 7 bases from V and 1 base from J, leaving 9 bases between. The CDR3 consists of 13 residues. Germline V gene lookup returns CDR1 KGHDR and CDR2 SFDVKD. In nucleotides, the CDR3 is TGTGCCACCAGAGGGACGCCGAACACTGAAGCTTTCTTT. Its translation: CATRGTPNTEAFF.

This chain uses TRBV19 with TRBJ2-5; 10 bases map to TRBD2. V was clipped by 4 bases and J by 2 bases; unmatched bases: 4. This CDR3 has 15 residues. Germline CDR1 reads LNHDA; CDR2 reads SQIVND (reference sequence). This CDR3 is CASSSLAGAQETQYF. The CDR3 DNA follows: TGTGCCAGTAGTAGTCTAGCGGGGGCGCAAGAGACCCAGTACTTC.

This clonotype was observed a few times. This rearrangement joins TRBV12-3 or TRBV12-4 to TRBJ2-1; 12 bases fit TRBD2. J lost 4 bases, V lost 6 bases, and 7 bases had no gene match. The CDR3 has 16 amino acids. For the CDR3, the DNA is TGTGCCAGCAGGACGGGACTAGCGGGTCAATACAATGAGCAGTTCTTC. The encoded protein is CASRTGLAGQYNEQFF.